This T cell receptor (beta chain) was sequenced during a study of cytomegalovirus exposure and HLA in healthy donors. Study-level results: Of the V segments, some could not be distinguished, including TRBV6-2 and TRBV6-3, and were excluded. 150 to 200 TCR beta chains were listed as cytomegalovirus-associated. Reportedly, a later analysis found an Asian-associated ancestry cluster had fewer N-insertions than the approximately 600-donor mean.

PCR involved 60 Vbeta and 13 Jbeta primers. TCRdb keeps only in-frame clones here, not all; method: immunoSEQ multiplex PCR. The sample lists about 150,000 clones, around 77% occurring once. In the case of this clone: Its target is not known.

CDR1 is LNHNV, CDR2 YYDKDF, per germline (reference sequence). V was clipped by 0 bases and J by 9 bases, with 12 bases between them. This CDR3 spans 14 amino acids. J is TRBJ2-1 and V is TRBV15; perhaps TRBD1 as D (6 bases). The source is a man in his forties in good health and CMV-seronegative. The source material was PBMCs. The CDR3 bases are TGTGCCACCAGCAGAGATGAACAGGGCTTTGAGCAGTTCTTC. It specifies CATSRDEQGFEQFF. Full variable domain (missing parts from reference TRBV15 and TRBJ2-1): DAMVIQNPRYQVTQFGKPVTLSCSQTLNHNVMYWYQQKSSQAPKLLFHYYDKDFNNEADTPDNFQSRRPNTSFCFLDIRSPGLGDTAMYLCATSRDEQGFEQFFGPGTRLTVL.